This T cell receptor beta chain comes out of a study of T cell responses to AZD1222 COVID-19 vaccine. Findings of the study overall: Only after the peak T cell response were repertoires sampled. There were mostly white British donors and more females than males, and clonal diversity was possibly underestimated. Regions 160-218 and 743-854 held dominance among vaccine-associated CD4 TCRs, which spanned spike.

Comments on this clone: The antigen remains undetermined.

CDR3 length equals 14 residues. The V gene's germline CDR1 is SGHVS and CDR2 FQNEAQ. Deletions cut 5 bases from V and 0 bases from J, with 10 bases between. The assay was immunoSEQ multiplex PCR, and TCRdb's table has in-frame clones only and misses some. The sample records some 140,000 clones, about 93% being singletons. The V and J genes are TRBV7-8 and TRBJ1-2; D is possibly TRBD1 (5 bases). The sequence was obtained from an adult who received the AZD1222 COVID-19 vaccine. The sample consisted of peripheral blood, taken 28 days after the second AZD1222 dose. CDR3 amino acids: CASSTGQANYGYTF. As DNA, the CDR3 is TGTGCCAGCAGCACCGGACAAGCTAACTATGGCTACACCTTC.